Listed below are T cell receptor beta chains from one sample, sequenced in a study of T cells in Graves' hyperthyroidism and ophthalmopathy. Via MiXCR, TCRdb re-called the multiplex PCR reads, giving one row per CDR3 protein. The repertoire holds roughly 530,000 distinct CDR3 sequences, with 15% to 20% as singletons. The sequencing sample was made of blood. The receptors were gathered from a woman younger than 30 with Graves' ophthalmopathy. The CDR3 runs from the conserved cysteine through the conserved F or W. Each record gives: D gene, clone size, V gene, J gene, CDR3 DNA, CDR3 protein. D genes are given only for firm matches. Expanded clones get a size class; other rows say once, few or many, or leave the size out.

>.|many|TRBV30|TRBJ2-1
TGTGCCTGGAGGCCGGACTGGGGGCGGGAGCAGTTCTTC
CAWRPDWGREQFF
>TRBD1|few|TRBV19|TRBJ1-1
TGTGCCAGTAGTATAGCCGGGACAGGGTTAAAGGACACTGAAGCTTTCTTT
CASSIAGTGLKDTEAFF
>.|few|TRBV27|TRBJ1-1
TGTGCCAGCAGTTTATCCCTTGGACAGACTGAAGCTTTCTTT
CASSLSLGQTEAFF
>.|many|TRBV27|TRBJ2-2
TGTGCCAGCAGTTTTTGGGGGACCGGGGAGCTGTTTTTT
CASSFWGTGELFF
>TRBD1|.|TRBV6-1|TRBJ2-3
TGTGCCAGCAGGAAACAGGGGGCGGTAGATACGCAGTATTTT
CASRKQGAVDTQYF
>TRBD1|many|TRBV24-1|TRBJ1-5
TGTGCCACCAGTGAATTTGCCGGGACAGAGAGTCAGCCCCAGCATTTT
CATSEFAGTESQPQHF
>TRBD2|once|TRBV20-1|TRBJ2-1
TGCAGTGCTAGAGATGCGGGCGGGAGTTCCTACAATGAGCAGTTCTTC
CSARDAGGSSYNEQFF
>TRBD2|many|TRBV3-1|TRBJ2-5
TGTGCCAGCAGCCAAAGGACTAGCGGGAGTAGTGAGACCCAGTACTTC
CASSQRTSGSSETQYF
>.|many|TRBV6-2/TRBV6-3|TRBJ1-5
TGTGCCAGTTCCTGGTCGAGCAATCAGCCCCAGCATTTT
CASSWSSNQPQHF
>.|many|TRBV5-6|TRBJ1-2
TGTGCCAGCAGCTGGGACGGAGGTTCTAACTATGGCTACACCTTC
CASSWDGGSNYGYTF
>TRBD1|.|TRBV9|TRBJ1-6
TGTGCCAGCAGCGGGGGACAGAATAATTCACCCCTCCACTTT
CASSGGQNNSPLHF
>TRBD1|.|TRBV11-2|TRBJ2-1
TGTGCCAGCAGGGGGGACAGGGTCTACAATGAACAGTTCTTC
CASRGDRVYNEQFF
>TRBD1|many|TRBV6-2/TRBV6-3|TRBJ1-2
TGTGCCAGCAGTCACCGGACAGGGCGCTATCTTAACTATGGCTACACCTTC
CASSHRTGRYLNYGYTF
>.|many|TRBV2|TRBJ1-5
TGTGCCAGCAGTGGTGGGGCAGAGACGGGGCCCCAGCATTTT
CASSGGAETGPQHF
>.|few|TRBV5-1|TRBJ1-6
TGCGCCAGCGGTACCGGGACGGGGAATAATTCACCCCTCCACTTT
CASGTGTGNNSPLHF
>TRBD2|few|TRBV7-3|TRBJ2-3
TGTGCCAGCAGTGCCGGGAGGAGCACAGATACGCAGTATTTT
CASSAGRSTDTQYF
>TRBD1|many|TRBV28|TRBJ1-1
TGTGCCAGCAGCGGACAGGGGTTGGGAGACACTGAAGCTTTCTTT
CASSGQGLGDTEAFF
>.|few|TRBV15|TRBJ1-3
TGTGCCACCAGCAGAGATCGGGGGCATGGAAACACCATATATTTT
CATSRDRGHGNTIYF
>TRBD1|many|TRBV27|TRBJ2-7
TGTGCCAGCAGACGGACAGGGTCCCTCAGCTCCTACGAGCAGTACTTC
CASRRTGSLSSYEQYF
>TRBD1|few|TRBV19|TRBJ1-1
TGTGCCAGTAGTATAAGGGGACAGCTAGAAGCTTTCTTT
CASSIRGQLEAFF
>TRBD1|.|TRBV7-2|TRBJ1-1
TGTGCCAGCAGCTTAAACAGGGGAAAAAGTGAAGCTTTCTTT
CASSLNRGKSEAFF
>TRBD1|many|TRBV20-1|TRBJ2-7
TGCAGTGCTAGAGATACGGGGACAGCATACGAGCAGTACTTC
CSARDTGTAYEQYF
>TRBD2|few|TRBV7-8|TRBJ2-7
TGTGCCAGCAGCTTCTTTGGGCGGGGGGGCTACGAGCAGTACTTC
CASSFFGRGGYEQYF
>.|.|TRBV2|TRBJ2-2
TGCGCCAGCGGTGAAGCGGACACCGGGGAGCTGTTTTTT
CASGEADTGELFF
>.|few|TRBV10-3|TRBJ1-6
TGTGCCATCAGCTCAGGGGAGAATAATTCACCCCTCCACTTT
CAISSGENNSPLHF
>.|many|TRBV6-6|TRBJ2-7
TGTGCCAGCAGTTACCTGGGACGCTACGAGCAGTACTTC
CASSYLGRYEQYF
>.|.|TRBV4-2|TRBJ1-1
TGTGCCAGCAGCCAAGATGGACGGATGAACACTGAAGCTTTCTTT
CASSQDGRMNTEAFF
>.|many|TRBV12-3/TRBV12-4|TRBJ2-2
TGTGCCAGCAGTTTGGGAGGCGGGGAGCTGTTTTTT
CASSLGGGELFF
>.|.|TRBV3-1|TRBJ2-5
TGTGCCAGCAGCCAAGAGACCCAAGAGACCCAGTACTTC
CASSQETQETQYF
>.|.|TRBV7-9|TRBJ1-3
TGTGCCAGCAGCTTAGTTGCACGGACCGAAGAACCTGGAAACACCATATATTTT
CASSLVARTEEPGNTIYF
>.|once|TRBV27|TRBJ1-1
TGTGCCAGCAAGGGGGGCGGGATGAACACTGAAGCTTTCTTT
CASKGGGMNTEAFF
>.|many|TRBV27|TRBJ2-1
TGTGCCAGCAGTTCTGGCAGGCCACCCTTCTCCTACAATGAGCAGTTCTTC
CASSSGRPPFSYNEQFF
>.|many|TRBV18|TRBJ1-2
TGTGCCAGCTCACCACGGGATTTCTATGGCTACACCTTC
CASSPRDFYGYTF
>TRBD1|.|TRBV4-1|TRBJ2-3
TGCGCCAGCAGCCGAGGGACAGGGTCGGAGGATACGCAGTATTTT
CASSRGTGSEDTQYF
>.|.|TRBV11-3|TRBJ1-1
TGTGCCAGCAGCCAACGAGGGAGGACTGAAGCTTTCTTT
CASSQRGRTEAFF
>.|once|TRBV30|TRBJ2-5
TGTGCCTGGAGCGATCATCACGTCCCGGGACTTCATTGGGAGCGGGAGACCCAGTACTTC
CAWSDHHVPGLHWERETQYF
>.|many|TRBV10-3|TRBJ2-5
TGTGCCATCAGACGGGCAGGGGCGAAAGAGACCCAGTACTTC
CAIRRAGAKETQYF
>.|.|TRBV10-3|TRBJ1-2
TGTGCCATCAGTGAGAAGACGACGGATAAGGTCGGCTACACCTTC
CAISEKTTDKVGYTF
>TRBD1|many|TRBV7-2|TRBJ1-1
TGTGCCAGCAGCTTAGAGAGGGGGCGCAACACTGAAGCTTTCTTT
CASSLERGRNTEAFF
>TRBD1|.|TRBV20-1|TRBJ1-2
TGCAGTGCTAGAGGCGATCCGTCAGGGGGTTCCTATGGCTACACCTTC
CSARGDPSGGSYGYTF
>TRBD2|few|TRBV7-9|TRBJ2-2
TGTGCCAGCAGCTACGGACTAGCCGGCAGCGGGGAGCTGTTTTTT
CASSYGLAGSGELFF
>.|many|TRBV27|TRBJ1-2
TGTGCCAGCAGTTTATCGGAAGGGGGTAACTATGGCTACACCTTC
CASSLSEGGNYGYTF
>TRBD2|many|TRBV4-1|TRBJ2-3
TGCGCCAGCAGCCAAGATGGGGGGGGCACAGATACGCAGTATTTT
CASSQDGGGTDTQYF
>.|many|TRBV12-3/TRBV12-4|TRBJ2-7
TGTGCCAGCAGTTTAGACAGGTGGGGTTACGAGCAGTACTTC
CASSLDRWGYEQYF
>.|few|TRBV9|TRBJ2-4
TGTGCCAGCAGCCCGCGCCCTCAGGGCACAGCCAAAAACATTCAGTACTTC
CASSPRPQGTAKNIQYF
>.|many|TRBV6-6|TRBJ2-1
TGTGCCAGCAGTTACGGGGCGAAGTGGGAGCAGTTCTTC
CASSYGAKWEQFF
>TRBD1|many|TRBV28|TRBJ1-1
TGTGCCAGCAGTTTACCTCGGGACAGGAAGTACACTGAAGCTTTCTTT
CASSLPRDRKYTEAFF
>.|few|TRBV15|TRBJ1-2
TGTGCCACCAGCAGAGCGAACAACTATGGCTACACCTTC
CATSRANNYGYTF
>.|.|TRBV4-3|TRBJ1-2
TGCGCCAGCAGCCAAGATACGGCGGGCATCAACTATGGCTACACCTTC
CASSQDTAGINYGYTF
>TRBD1|many|TRBV5-5|TRBJ1-3
TGTGCCAGCAGCGCACAGGGGGCATTCGGAAACACCATATATTTT
CASSAQGAFGNTIYF
>.|.|TRBV28|TRBJ2-7
TGTGCCAGCCTGGACAGACTGTCCTACGAGCAGTACTTC
CASLDRLSYEQYF
>TRBD1|few|TRBV19|TRBJ1-2
TGTGCCAGTAGTTCGACAGGGGGCGAATATGGCTACACCTTC
CASSSTGGEYGYTF
>TRBD2|many|TRBV20-1|TRBJ2-7
TGCAGTGCTCCTCAAGCGGGAAACCCCTACGAGCAGTACTTC
CSAPQAGNPYEQYF